One sample yielded the 22 T cell receptor beta chains listed below, sequenced in a study of T cell changes during pregnancy in multiple sclerosis. The table came from immunoSEQ multiplex PCR; TCRdb's copy has only in-frame clones and leaves some out. The sample comprises just under 65,000 clones, approximately 95% of which are singletons, and about 3% rests with the top ten. The sequenced sample was CD8+ T cells from peripheral blood mononuclear cells, obtained in the second trimester of pregnancy. These TCRs come from a female donor with multiple sclerosis, enrolled in a pregnancy study.

The chain recombines TRBV7-8 with TRBJ2-2, with 7 bases identical to TRBD1. V lost 3 bases and J lost 1; bases outside the gene matches: 5. CDR1 and CDR2 (germline): SGHVS, FQNEAQ. The CDR3 runs to 16 residues. Here the CDR3 reads CASSLGYRGNTGELFF. The CDR3 nucleotides are TGTGCCAGCAGCTTGGGGTACAGGGGGAACACCGGGGAGCTGTTTTTT.

This chain connects TRBV28 to TRBJ2-1; 11 nucleotides match TRBD2. The CDR3 extends over 15 amino acids. V lost 5 bases, J lost 3 bases, and 3 bases stayed unmatched. The germline V gene has CDR1 MDHEN and CDR2 SYDVKM. The CDR3: CASSPGTSGYNEQFF. The CDR3 bases are TGTGCCAGCAGTCCCGGGACTAGCGGCTACAATGAGCAGTTCTTC. Complete variable domain (other parts from reference TRBV28 and TRBJ2-1): DVKVTQSSRYLVKRTGEKVFLECVQDMDHENMFWYRQDPGLGLRLIYFSYDVKMKEKGDIPEGYSVSREKKERFSLILESASTNQTSMYLCASSPGTSGYNEQFFGPGTRLTVL.

The chain recombines TRBV7-9 with TRBJ2-1; 9 bases map to TRBD2. V shed 3 bases, J shed 4 bases, and the junction held 7 bases outside the gene matches. CDR3 length equals 16 residues. Germline CDR1 SEHNR, CDR2 FQNEAQ (reference sequence). CDR3: CASSFRAGGLYNEQFF. In DNA, the CDR3 is TGTGCCAGCAGCTTTCGGGCGGGAGGGCTGTACAATGAGCAGTTCTTC.

The rearrangement uses TRBV7-6 and TRBJ2-2; 11 nucleotides align to TRBD2. With 5 bases clipped from V and 7 bases from J, the junction kept 6 bases outside the gene matches. This CDR3 spans 15 amino acids. CDR1 and CDR2 (germline): SGHVS, FNYEAQ. The CDR3 region has the DNA TGTGCCAGCAGCCCACTAGCGGGAGACGTCGGGGAGCTGTTTTTT. Its protein is CASSPLAGDVGELFF.

The chain uses TRBV5-1 and TRBJ2-2; perhaps TRBD1 as D (7 bases). CDR1 and CDR2 (germline): SGHRS, YFSETQ. This CDR3 is 15 amino acids long. The ends were cut back, 4 bases at V and 5 bases at J, with 15 bases in the middle. The CDR3 loop is CASSGGGRETGELFF. CDR3 nucleotide sequence: TGCGCCAGCAGCGGAGGGGGCAGGGAGACCGGGGAGCTGTTTTTT. Together with reference TRBV5-1 and TRBJ2-2, the CDR3 gives the full variable domain: KAGVTQTPRYLIKTRGQQVTLSCSPISGHRSVSWYQQTPGQGLQFLFEYFSETQRNKGNFPGRFSGRQFSNSRSEMNVSTLELGDSALYLCASSGGGRETGELFFGEGSRLTVL.

The chain has TRBV7-9 and TRBJ2-1; TRBD2 matches 9 bases. The CDR3 is 13 residues long. CDR1 and CDR2 from the germline V gene are SEHNR and FQNEAQ (reference sequence). Trimming took 10 bases from V and 9 from J; bases not matched to a gene: 10. The CDR3 spells CANTGTSSGEQFF. In DNA form, the CDR3 reads TGTGCCAACACCGGGACTAGCTCCGGTGAGCAGTTCTTC.

The J gene is TRBJ1-2, the V gene TRBV7-9; unclear D gene. Germline V gene data show CDR1 as SEHNR and CDR2 as FQNEAQ (reference sequence). V dropped 5 bases and J dropped 10 bases, with 14 bases sitting between them. The CDR3 is 12 amino acids. CDR3 in DNA: TGTGCCAGCAGCCTTGCCGACTCTGTCTACACCTTC. Protein: CASSLADSVYTF.

CDR3 loop: CASSITSADYEQYF. The CDR3 DNA reads as TGTGCCAGTAGTATCACTAGCGCTGACTACGAGCAGTACTTC. This sequence joins TRBV19 and TRBJ2-7, with 7 bases aligning to TRBD2. CDR3 length: 14 residues. V trimming: 3 bases; J trimming: 3 bases; junction bases outside the gene matches: 5. Looked up from germline, CDR1 is LNHDA and CDR2 is SQIVND (reference sequence).

CDR3 in amino acids: CSVVPLRQGAFEQYF. CDR3 sequence (DNA): TGCAGCGTCGTTCCCCTACGACAGGGGGCGTTCGAGCAGTACTTC. The genes are TRBV29-1 and TRBJ2-7; 10 positions agree with TRBD1. There are 15 residues in the CDR3. Germline CDR1 SQVTM, CDR2 ANQGSEA. The ends lost 6 bases at V and 6 bases at J; junction bases unmatched: 14.

J is TRBJ1-2 and V is TRBV28; D call uncertain. The V gene's germline CDR1 is MDHEN and CDR2 SYDVKM. Trimming took 1 base from V and 3 from J, leaving 9 bases between them. This CDR3 is 14 amino acids long. This CDR3 is CASSLSPQDYGYTF. Here the CDR3 DNA reads TGTGCCAGCAGTTTATCCCCCCAGGACTATGGCTACACCTTC.

The chain joins TRBV7-9 to TRBJ1-3, with 9 bases that match TRBD1. CDR1 and CDR2 (germline): SEHNR, FQNEAQ (reference sequence). The V segment lost 5 bases and the J segment 4 bases; nucleotides outside the gene matches: 6. This CDR3 spans 15 amino acids. CDR3: CASSPPGTGGNTIYF. The DNA for the CDR3 is TGTGCCAGCAGCCCCCCCGGGACAGGGGGAAACACCATATATTTT.

The chain has TRBV29-1 and TRBJ1-4; D perhaps matches TRBD1 (6 bases). Trimming removed 6 bases at V and 7 bases at J, with 18 bases between. This CDR3 has 14 residues. Looked up from germline, CDR1 is SQVTM and CDR2 is ANQGSEA. In DNA, the CDR3 is TGCAGCGTCCTACCTGGGGGCGTTGGTGAAAAACTGTTTTTT. Residues: CSVLPGGVGEKLFF.

The rearrangement links TRBV30 to TRBJ2-3, with TRBD2 matching over 7 bases. The CDR3 is 16 amino acids. Trimming cost V 5 bases and J 2 bases; bases outside gene matches: 13. CDR1 GTSNPN and CDR2 SVGIG come from the germline V gene (reference sequence). CDR3 loop: CAWGGEGLGFTDTQYF. The CDR3 region has the DNA TGTGCCTGGGGCGGGGAGGGATTGGGGTTCACAGATACGCAGTATTTT.

This clone has a single count. The chain joins TRBV19 to TRBJ2-5, with a weak D call TRBD2 (6 bases). This CDR3 is built from 13 residues. The germline V gene has CDR1 LNHDA and CDR2 SQIVND (reference sequence). Trimming pared 1 base from V and 4 bases from J, leaving 7 bases between. This CDR3 reads CASSIAGGETQYF. Here the CDR3 DNA reads TGTGCCAGTAGTATAGCCGGGGGAGAGACCCAGTACTTC.

The rearrangement joins TRBV29-1 to TRBJ1-2, with TRBD1 matching over 8 bases. V dropped 4 bases and J dropped 8; count of bases not matched to a gene: 6. This CDR3 has 12 residues. Germline V gene data show CDR1 as SQVTM and CDR2 as ANQGSEA. This CDR3 reads CSVVVRTGGYTF. The CDR3 DNA reads as TGCAGCGTTGTTGTTCGGACAGGGGGCTACACCTTC.

The J gene is TRBJ2-7, the V gene TRBV21-1; TRBD1, as called in the table, went unchecked against the DNA. TRBV21-1 is termed a pseudogene. The CDR3 is made up of 14 amino acids. The CDR3 region is CASSKEQGEVEQYF. CDR3 nucleotides: TGTGCCAGCAGCAAAGAACAGGGGGAGGTCGAGCAGTACTTC.

The rearrangement uses TRBV29-1 and TRBJ2-7; a weak D match, TRBD1 (6 bases). In germline, CDR1 is SQVTM, CDR2 ANQGSEA. This CDR3 spans 12 amino acids. Between the trimmed V and J ends, which lost 7 bases and 6 bases, there was a span of 16 bases. The CDR3: CSAQGQVGEQYF. The DNA of the CDR3 is TGCAGCGCCCAGGGGCAGGTAGGCGAGCAGTACTTC.

The sample holds one count of this clone. This chain links TRBV27 with TRBJ2-1; 9 bases agree with TRBD2. CDR3 length: 17 residues. Germline trimming cut 6 bases from V and 4 bases from J; bases unmatched to any gene: 13. From germline, CDR1 is MNHEY and CDR2 SMNVEV (reference sequence). This CDR3 reads CASSPRQIAGVYNEQFF. The CDR3, as DNA: TGTGCCAGCAGCCCTCGCCAGATAGCGGGGGTTTACAATGAGCAGTTCTTC.

The gene calls are TRBV7-8 and TRBJ1-4, with a possible D match to TRBD1 (6 bases). The length of the CDR3 is 17 residues. Germline V gives CDR1 SGHVS, CDR2 FQNEAQ. Trimming shortened V by 1 base and J by 4 bases, and 16 bases separated the two germline ends. The CDR3 DNA is TGTGCCAGCAGCTTAGGTTCCGGTTGGACAGTTAATGAAAAACTGTTTTTT. This sequence encodes CASSLGSGWTVNEKLFF.

This clone appeared a single time. The genes are TRBV27 and TRBJ2-1; possible D gene TRBD2, 6 bases. V lost 0 bases and J 6 bases, leaving 12 bases between the germline ends. Germline CDR1 and CDR2: MNHEY and SMNVEV (reference sequence). CDR3 length: 15 amino acids. The CDR3 nucleotides read TGTGCCAGCAGTTTATCGGGAGGCCCGGGCAATGAGCAGTTCTTC. Translated: CASSLSGGPGNEQFF.

This chain joins TRBV6-5 and TRBJ1-5; a weak D match, TRBD1 (6 bases). This CDR3 is 14 amino acids long. Germline CDR1 is MNHEY and CDR2 is SVGAGI. The V end lost 5 bases, the J end lost 5 bases, and 13 bases lay between the germline ends. The CDR3 here is CASSPQGFDQPQHF. The CDR3 DNA is TGTGCCAGCAGTCCACAGGGATTTGATCAGCCCCAGCATTTT.

The J gene is TRBJ1-1, the V gene TRBV27; weak D call: TRBD1 (6 bases). Germline V gene data show CDR1 as MNHEY and CDR2 as SMNVEV (reference sequence). This CDR3 is built from 14 residues. V shed 7 bases and J shed 5 bases, with 17 bases lying between them. CDR3 protein: CASTSGDKPTEAFF. CDR3 nucleotide sequence: TGTGCCAGCACATCCGGGGACAAGCCGACTGAAGCTTTCTTT.